The T cell receptor beta chain under discussion was sequenced for a study of T-cell reconstitution after alpha-beta-depleted transplantation in children. Overall study findings and caveats: Some patients' high day-60 TCRbeta diversity was traced to surviving recipient T cells and thymic progenitors. Expanded graft clones numbering several hundred reportedly gave rise to alpha-beta T cells about two months after transplant. Once a year had passed after transplant, T-cell counts and diversity came mostly from newly produced T cells.

Construction of the TCRbeta library involved unique molecular identifiers. TCRdb redid the calling of the PCR reads with MiXCR, one entry per CDR3 protein. The table shows some 220,000 distinct CDR3 sequences, with about 11% occurring only once. Germline trimming cut 0 bases from V and 6 bases from J; bases unmatched to any gene: 6. CDR3 length: 15 residues. Germline V CDR1 and CDR2: SGHRS, YFSETQ. This clonotype has ten or more counts. Its antigen is unidentified. This receptor was obtained from a child under two years old with acute myeloid leukemia, due to receive a stem cell transplant. The V and J genes are TRBV5-1 and TRBJ1-1; 9 nucleotides agree with TRBD1. Sequenced here: PBMCs, sampled before TCRalphabeta/CD19-depleted stem cell transplant. The CDR3 reads CASSLAGTGPSEAFF. DNA for the CDR3: TGCGCCAGCAGCTTGGCCGGGACAGGGCCGTCTGAAGCTTTCTTT.